This T cell receptor beta chain emerged from a study of T cell changes during pregnancy in multiple sclerosis. This clone was recorded only once. This table comes from immunoSEQ multiplex PCR, and its TCRdb copy is limited to in-frame clones, with some not included. The data hold approximately 79,000 clones, with around nine tenths observed a single time. This specimen consisted of CD4+ T cells from peripheral blood mononuclear cells, obtained before pregnancy. The clonotype comes from a female donor with multiple sclerosis, enrolled in a pregnancy study.

This chain's CDR3 is CASSELGQVQSRYF. The CDR3 DNA reads as TGTGCCAGCAGTGAATTGGGCCAAGTCCAGTCTCGGTATTTT. The V and J genes are TRBV6-1 and TRBJ2-3; no clear D. V was clipped by 2 bases and J by 14 bases, with 20 bases between them. From germline, CDR1 is MNHNS and CDR2 SASEGT. CDR3 size: 14 residues.